This T cell receptor (beta chain) was retrieved from a study of cytomegalovirus exposure and HLA in healthy donors. Notes on the study in general: Among TCR beta chains of equal frequency, HLA-associated ones were more clonally expanded in a later analysis. Reportedly, a later analysis found an Asian-associated ancestry cluster had fewer N-insertions than the roughly 670-donor mean. In an earlier analysis, in some 500 donors, most V segments appeared productive either ~90% or ~30% of the time.

Regarding this clone: Its antigen is not identified.

CDR1 is SGHNT, CDR2 YYREEE, per germline (reference sequence). This CDR3 is 14 amino acids long. V was clipped by 4 bases and J by 0 bases; unmatched bases: 2. 60 Vbeta and 13 Jbeta primers were used in PCR. The data were produced by immunoSEQ multiplex PCR, yet TCRdb's version contains in-frame clones alone and is incomplete. The sample includes under 200,000 clones, around 77% of them seen just once. The sample taken for sequencing was PBMCs. This clonotype originated in a man aged 60 to 75 in good health and CMV-seronegative. The V gene is TRBV5-4, the J gene TRBJ2-7; 9 bases fit TRBD1. CDR3 bases: TGTGCCAGCAGCCGGGACAGGGTCTCCTACGAGCAGTACTTC. Protein: CASSRDRVSYEQYF.